These T cell receptor beta chains were read from a single sample in a study of T cell responses to AZD1222 COVID-19 vaccine. TCRdb keeps only in-frame clones here, not all; method: immunoSEQ multiplex PCR. This table has 120,000 to 150,000 clones, roughly nine tenths appearing once. The material was peripheral blood, obtained 28 days after the second AZD1222 dose. Every receptor here comes from an adult who received the AZD1222 COVID-19 vaccine. CDR3s include the opening cysteine and the closing phenylalanine or tryptophan. The D gene is left open where the match is weak. Only some rows state a clone size, as once, few, many or a class for expanded clones.

abundance	d_gene	j_gene	v_gene	len	CDR3nt	CDR3aa
NA	NA	TRBJ2-4	TRBV18	16	TGTGCCAGCTCACCTAGGGCGGGACAGCAGAAAAACATTCAGTACTTC	CASSPRAGQQKNIQYF
NA	NA	TRBJ1-1	TRBV3-1/TRBV3-2	16	TGTGCCAGCAGCCCCGACACGCAGGGCGGCGGCACTGAAGCTTTCTTT	CASSPDTQGGGTEAFF
few	NA	TRBJ1-2	TRBV21-1	15	TGTGCCAGCAGCAAAGGCAGGGGGAAGAACTATGGCTACACCTTC	CASSKGRGKNYGYTF
NA	NA	TRBJ2-2	TRBV6-5	15	TGTGCCAGCAGTTACTCGACGGGGAACACCGGGGAGCTGTTTTTT	CASSYSTGNTGELFF
few	TRBD2	TRBJ2-3	TRBV3-1/TRBV3-2	19	TGTGCCAGCAGCCAATCTGGCGGGAGGAGGGATATGGGTCCAGATACGCAGTATTTT	CASSQSGGRRDMGPDTQYF
NA	NA	TRBJ2-7	TRBV15	14	TGTGCCACCAGTCCCGGGACATGGACGTACGAGCAGTACTTC	CATSPGTWTYEQYF
NA	NA	TRBJ2-5	TRBV7-8	16	TGTGCCAGCAGCTCAAGGGGACGGATGTACCAAGAGACCCAGTACTTC	CASSSRGRMYQETQYF
NA	NA	TRBJ1-1	TRBV11-3	14	TGTGCCAGCAGCTTAGGACCCGGGGCCACTGAAGCTTTCTTT	CASSLGPGATEAFF
once	TRBD2	TRBJ2-3	TRBV28	12	TGTGCCAGCACTAGCGGGACTAAGGAGTTGTATTTT	CASTSGTKELYF
NA	TRBD1	TRBJ2-2	TRBV14	15	TGTGCCAGCAGTCCTTGGACAGGGAAAGCCGGGGAGCTGTTTTTT	CASSPWTGKAGELFF
once	NA	TRBJ1-1	TRBV6-5	12	TGTGCCAGCAGTCGCAGGGGTTCTGAAGCTTTCTTT	CASSRRGSEAFF
NA	NA	TRBJ1-3	TRBV5-1	16	TGCGCCAGCAGCCTATCCGAACCAGGGATTGGAAACACCATATATTTT	CASSLSEPGIGNTIYF
NA	TRBD2	TRBJ2-7	TRBV29-1	14	TGCAGCGTTCGGACTAGCGGGAGGCTCGACGAGCAGTACTTC	CSVRTSGRLDEQYF
NA	NA	TRBJ1-1	TRBV7-9	13	TGTGCCAGCAGCTTATGGGTGAGCACTGAAGCTTTCTTT	CASSLWVSTEAFF
NA	NA	TRBJ1-1	TRBV6-1	13	TGTGCCAGCAGTGAAAGGCGGGTCACTGAAGCTTTCTTT	CASSERRVTEAFF
NA	NA	TRBJ1-1	TRBV5-6	14	TGTGCCAGCAGCTTGGGGACCGGACTGACTGAAGCTTTCTTT	CASSLGTGLTEAFF
NA	NA	TRBJ1-4	TRBV7-9	14	TGTGCCAGCAGCACAAACAGGAATAATGAAAAACTGTTTTTT	CASSTNRNNEKLFF
NA	TRBD1	TRBJ1-4	TRBV2	16	TGTGCCAGCAGTGCACCTCAAAGACAGGGGAAGGAGAAACTGTTTTTT	CASSAPQRQGKEKLFF
NA	NA	TRBJ1-3	TRBV2	15	TGTGCCAGCAGTGGACCCCAGAGCTCTGGAAACACCATATATTTT	CASSGPQSSGNTIYF
NA	NA	TRBJ2-1	TRBV5-4	16	TGTGCCAGCAGCCCCGATGTAGGGGGGGGGCTCTCTGAGCAGTTCTTC	CASSPDVGGGLSEQFF
NA	TRBD2	TRBJ2-1	TRBV5-1	15	TGCGCCAGCAGCATACTAGCGGGGGAGGTGAATGAGCAGTTCTTC	CASSILAGEVNEQFF
NA	NA	TRBJ1-1	TRBV2	11	TGTGCCAGCAGGTCCACAGGGTTGGCTTTCTTT	CASRSTGLAFF
NA	NA	TRBJ2-3	TRBV6-2/TRBV6-3	16	TGTGCCAGCAGTTACGGGGCGCTCGCCCACACAGATACGCAGTATTTT	CASSYGALAHTDTQYF
NA	NA	TRBJ1-1	TRBV9	15	TGTGCCAGCAGCGTAGCTACGGGGCAGACCACTGAAGCTTTCTTT	CASSVATGQTTEAFF
NA	TRBD2	TRBJ2-7	TRBV5-1	15	TGCGCCAGCAGCGAGGGACTAGCGGGCCCCTACGAGCAGTACTTC	CASSEGLAGPYEQYF
NA	TRBD1	TRBJ1-4	TRBV27	17	TGTGCCAGCAGACTCCTCACAGGGGTTGAAGCTAATGAAAAACTGTTTTTT	CASRLLTGVEANEKLFF